This T cell receptor (beta chain) was obtained from a study of vaccination effects on CD4 cells after COVID-19. Notes on this clone: What it binds is not known.

ViraFEST assay sequencing came after antigen-specific CD4+ T cells were expanded with viral peptide pools. The authors isolated CD4+ T cells after 10 days of culture. Infection dated between March and December 2020, before the Alpha, Beta and Delta variants reached the United States. Assay: immunoSEQ multiplex PCR; the TCRdb copy retains only in-frame clones and omits some. The repertoire consists of about 45,000 clones, with around 75% occurring once and the leading ten covering under 30%. The CDR3 has 17 residues. CDR1 is KGHDR and CDR2 is SFDVKD in the germline V gene. V lost 3 bases to trimming and J lost 4 bases; unmatched junction nucleotides: 9.

The V call is TRBV24-1, the J call TRBJ2-3, with 10 bases aligning to TRBD2. The specimen comprised CD4+ T cells from PBMCs cultured with a peptide pool, sampled before COVID-19 vaccination. The sequence was collected from a human donor who had a prior SARS-CoV-2 infection. CDR3 DNA sequence: TGTGCCACCAGTGATCCCCACCTAGCGGGAGAATCAGATACGCAGTATTTT. Translated, it gives CATSDPHLAGESDTQYF.